A selection of T cell receptor beta chains follows, all from one sample in a study of blood T cell repertoires in COVID-19. Assay: immunoSEQ multiplex PCR; the TCRdb copy retains only in-frame clones and omits some. This sample has about 370,000 clones, with roughly nine tenths found just once. The sequencing input was peripheral blood. The source is a woman in her twenties or thirties with COVID-19, enrolled during active disease. The CDR3 runs from the conserved cysteine through the conserved F or W. Expanded clones are given a class, and other clones once, few, many or no size at all.

clone size: once; V gene: TRBV6-2/TRBV6-3; CDR3 protein: CASSPLAGGTNEQFF
clone size: NA; V gene: TRBV29-1; CDR3 protein: CSVLPGNEQFF
clone size: NA; V gene: TRBV2; CDR3 protein: CASRDRGANEKLFF
clone size: NA; V gene: TRBV5-1; CDR3 protein: CASSSRGLAGTDTQYF
clone size: NA; V gene: TRBV2; CDR3 protein: CASSGGQGQPQHF
clone size: NA; V gene: TRBV9; CDR3 protein: CASKGDYGYTF
clone size: NA; V gene: TRBV28; CDR3 protein: CASSSEVNTEAFF
clone size: NA; V gene: TRBV2; CDR3 protein: CASSVRAGGDRSPLHF
clone size: NA; V gene: TRBV6-6; CDR3 protein: CASSSGLGLNTGELFF
clone size: NA; V gene: TRBV6-4; CDR3 protein: CASSADRGRGEAFF
clone size: NA; V gene: TRBV7-9; CDR3 protein: CASSPGQGAFNQPQHF
clone size: once; V gene: TRBV10-3; CDR3 protein: CAIALADDTQYF
clone size: NA; V gene: TRBV7-9; CDR3 protein: CASSLGADEQYF
clone size: NA; V gene: TRBV2; CDR3 protein: CASSEQGQGYSPLHF
clone size: NA; V gene: TRBV13; CDR3 protein: CASSFLQGEAFF
clone size: once; V gene: TRBV6-2/TRBV6-3; CDR3 protein: CASSYRLAGGAYEQYF
clone size: NA; V gene: TRBV5-1; CDR3 protein: CASSSTGTTKNIQYF
clone size: NA; V gene: TRBV7-7; CDR3 protein: CASSVRDSSYNEQFF
clone size: NA; V gene: TRBV7-6; CDR3 protein: CASSAGTGVYTGELFF
clone size: NA; V gene: TRBV12-5; CDR3 protein: CASGARSGTRYTQYF
clone size: once; V gene: TRBV28; CDR3 protein: CASSPPGQPLTNTGELFF
clone size: many; V gene: TRBV4-3; CDR3 protein: CASSQDSLAESSYNEQFF
clone size: once; V gene: TRBV7-9; CDR3 protein: CASSSSGDRGKNIQYF
clone size: NA; V gene: TRBV27; CDR3 protein: CASSAPGQTNSPLHF
clone size: NA; V gene: TRBV3-1/TRBV3-2; CDR3 protein: CASSPSGSFNEKLFF
clone size: NA; V gene: TRBV7-9; CDR3 protein: CASSLAYTVQGNEQYF
clone size: once; V gene: TRBV9; CDR3 protein: CASSVEGGRFYNEQFF
clone size: NA; V gene: TRBV2; CDR3 protein: CASSGDRGRNEKLFF
clone size: NA; V gene: TRBV6-1; CDR3 protein: CASSEVSGNQETQYF
clone size: NA; V gene: TRBV18; CDR3 protein: CASSGRDSSWAGNEQFF
clone size: NA; V gene: TRBV10-3; CDR3 protein: CASSGDLYEQYF
clone size: NA; V gene: TRBV9; CDR3 protein: CASSARSSGRNYNEQFF
clone size: few; V gene: TRBV12-5; CDR3 protein: CASGLAPGQGALKAGELFF
clone size: NA; V gene: TRBV19; CDR3 protein: CASSNSPNTGELFF
clone size: NA; V gene: TRBV12-3/TRBV12-4; CDR3 protein: CASSLQRSGQYF
clone size: NA; V gene: TRBV14; CDR3 protein: CASSRPGLGPYNEQFF
clone size: once; V gene: TRBV30; CDR3 protein: CAWSLGAEQFF
clone size: NA; V gene: TRBV30; CDR3 protein: CAWSELAGVYNEQFF
clone size: NA; V gene: TRBV5-1; CDR3 protein: CASSFQANSYNEQFF
clone size: NA; V gene: TRBV6-6; CDR3 protein: CASSYVAMSNSPLHF
clone size: NA; V gene: TRBV7-2; CDR3 protein: CASSSRQGASHSEQFF
clone size: NA; V gene: TRBV5-1; CDR3 protein: CASSLDRVEAFF
clone size: NA; V gene: TRBV6-5; CDR3 protein: CASRVSGGDIYEQYF
clone size: NA; V gene: TRBV11-2; CDR3 protein: CASSKNRQGAYEQYF
clone size: NA; V gene: TRBV5-6; CDR3 protein: CASSSWTALNYGYTF
clone size: NA; V gene: TRBV5-1; CDR3 protein: CASSLGGSGNEKLFF
clone size: NA; V gene: TRBV6-6; CDR3 protein: CASSYSFENQETQYF
clone size: once; V gene: TRBV30; CDR3 protein: CAWKVGTEMERELNEQFF
clone size: NA; V gene: TRBV24-1; CDR3 protein: CATAGTGVNIQYF
clone size: NA; V gene: TRBV6-4; CDR3 protein: CASSPFSHESSYNEQFF
clone size: NA; V gene: TRBV2; CDR3 protein: CASSEFSSGRGQLRNIQYF
clone size: NA; V gene: TRBV29-1; CDR3 protein: CSDGQGSPEAFF
clone size: once; V gene: TRBV4-1; CDR3 protein: CASSQDGTYGYNEQFF
clone size: NA; V gene: TRBV14; CDR3 protein: CASSQETGVSEQFF
clone size: NA; V gene: TRBV7-8; CDR3 protein: CASSSRTGVYNEQFF
clone size: once; V gene: TRBV2; CDR3 protein: CASSSSETNTGELFF
clone size: NA; V gene: TRBV10-3; CDR3 protein: CAIRNGLAGAYNEQFF
clone size: NA; V gene: TRBV5-4; CDR3 protein: CASSLVSQRETQYF
clone size: NA; V gene: TRBV11-2; CDR3 protein: CASSLSAGGHSGANVLTF
clone size: once; V gene: TRBV9; CDR3 protein: CASSVQGGTEAFF